These 14 T cell receptor beta chains were all obtained from the same sample, sequenced in a study of shared clonotypes between healthy human individuals. Some clones are missing from TCRdb's copy, which holds only in-frame ones; the method was immunoSEQ multiplex PCR. This repertoire shows roughly 1,500,000 clones, nearly 99% found once; its top ten account for about 0.45%. Sequencing was performed on naive CD4+ T cells sorted from blood. Sample subset: CD45RA+ positively selected. The receptors were sampled from a young man in good health.

V and J are TRBV18 and TRBJ2-7, with 7 bases identical to TRBD1. After removal of 10 bases from V and 2 bases from J, the junction contained 11 bases not matched to a gene. Germline V CDR1 and CDR2: KGHSH, LQKENI. This CDR3 has 14 amino acids. CDR3 in DNA: TGTGCCACCACAGGGGCAGGAGCCACCTACGAGCAGTACTTC. Translation gives CATTGAGATYEQYF.

The V and J genes are TRBV5-6 and TRBJ2-7, with TRBD2 identical over 8 bases. This CDR3 has 14 amino acids. Germline lookup yields CDR1 SGHDT and CDR2 YYEEEE. The trim removed 4 bases at V and 2 bases at J, leaving 5 bases unmatched. CDR3: CASSGLARAYEQYF. The CDR3 coding sequence is TGTGCCAGCAGCGGACTAGCAAGGGCCTACGAGCAGTACTTC.

V usage is TRBV28 and J usage is TRBJ2-5, with a possible D match to TRBD1 (6 bases). This CDR3 is built from 17 residues. Trimming took off 5 bases at V and 5 bases at J, with 24 bases between the two ends. Germline assignment: CDR1 MDHEN and CDR2 SYDVKM. The CDR3 DNA reads as TGTGCCAGCAGTCCTATTCAGGGGTTACCGGGGTCGGAGACCCAGTACTTC. Its protein product is CASSPIQGLPGSETQYF.

V is TRBV15 and J is TRBJ1-1; D unclear. This CDR3 spans 15 amino acids. Germline-derived CDR1 and CDR2 are LNHNV and YYDKDF (reference sequence). Between the trimmed V and J ends, which lost 0 bases and 1 base, there was a span of 9 bases. The CDR3 DNA reads as TGTGCCACCAGCAGAGACATTTGGGGGAACACTGAAGCTTTCTTT. This gives the protein CATSRDIWGNTEAFF.

J is TRBJ1-2 and V is TRBV6-5; D not resolved. In germline, CDR1 is MNHEY, CDR2 SVGAGI. V gave up 6 bases and J gave up 7 bases, with 18 bases separating them. The CDR3 runs 14 residues. Here the CDR3 reads CASSRFLGKFGYTF. CDR3 coding DNA: TGTGCCAGCAGCCGATTTTTGGGGAAATTTGGCTACACCTTC.

The count of this clone is one. The chain joins TRBV19 to TRBJ1-1; D ambiguous. Germline CDR1 and CDR2: LNHDA and SQIVND (reference sequence). The CDR3 length is 11 residues. The V gene lost 10 bases and the J gene lost 5 bases, with 11 bases spanning the gap. CDR3 nucleotides: TGTGCCACTAGGATTGAGACTGAAGCTTTCTTT. Translation gives CATRIETEAFF.

The CDR3 bases are TGTGCCAGCAGTTTGAGCGGGAGCTCCTACAATGAGCAGTTCTTC. Translation: CASSLSGSSYNEQFF. V gene TRBV6-5 combines with J gene TRBJ2-1; 8 bases line up with TRBD2. Germline V lookup: CDR1 MNHEY, CDR2 SVGAGI. V shed 4 bases, J shed 0 bases, and the junction held 2 bases outside the gene matches. This CDR3 has 15 amino acids.

This clone came up once. This sequence joins TRBV14 and TRBJ2-1, with D possibly being TRBD1 (5 bases). Germline-derived CDR1 and CDR2 are SGHDN and FVKESK. There are 14 residues in the CDR3. The V end lost 4 bases, the J end lost 8 bases, and 15 bases lay between the germline ends. The CDR3, as DNA: TGTGCCAGCAGCCGGTCCACAGTAGGGGATGAGCAGTTCTTC. Its translation: CASSRSTVGDEQFF.

The gene calls are TRBV5-5 and TRBJ1-1; 8 bases map to TRBD1. The CDR3 has 14 residues. The ends lost 3 bases at V and 1 base at J; junction bases unmatched: 2. CDR1 SGHKS and CDR2 YYEKEE come from the germline V gene (reference sequence). The CDR3 DNA reads as TGTGCCAGCAGCTCCAGGGGGCCGAACACTGAAGCTTTCTTT. It specifies CASSSRGPNTEAFF.

This chain uses TRBV6-9 with TRBJ1-1; D is unclear. The germline CDR1 and CDR2 sequences are MNHGY and SVAAGI. Trimming removed 7 bases from V and 8 bases from J, with 14 bases in between. The length of the CDR3 is 12 residues. The CDR3 sequence is CASIPDPREAFF. CDR3 nucleotide sequence: TGTGCCAGCATCCCGGACCCCAGAGAAGCTTTCTTT.

The CDR3 reads CASSLQRDRFNEQFF. CDR3 sequence (DNA): TGTGCCAGCAGTCTACAAAGGGACAGGTTCAATGAGCAGTTCTTC. This chain joins TRBV6-5 and TRBJ2-1; TRBD1 aligns across 8 bases. Germline CDR1 reads MNHEY; CDR2 reads SVGAGI. V trimming: 5 bases; J trimming: 6 bases; junction bases outside the gene matches: 9. This CDR3 is 15 amino acids long.

This clone was picked up one time. The chain joins TRBV19 to TRBJ2-2; 7 bases match TRBD1. V lost 2 bases and J lost 5; bases outside the gene matches: 5. Germline CDR1 and CDR2: LNHDA and SQIVND (reference sequence). The CDR3 runs to 15 residues. The CDR3 loop reads CASSIHQGVTGELFF. CDR3 in DNA: TGTGCCAGTAGTATACATCAGGGGGTAACCGGGGAGCTGTTTTTT.

This clone was counted once. This chain uses TRBV27 with TRBJ2-2, with 8 bases aligning to TRBD1. With 8 bases clipped from V and 3 bases from J, the junction kept 11 bases outside the gene matches. CDR3 length: 16 residues. Germline assignment: CDR1 MNHEY and CDR2 SMNVEV (reference sequence). CDR3 in amino acids: CASALLRTGHTGELFF. CDR3 DNA sequence: TGTGCCAGCGCTCTACTAAGGACAGGGCACACCGGGGAGCTGTTTTTT.

This chain connects TRBV5-4 to TRBJ2-3; 8 positions match TRBD2. The CDR3 is 18 amino acids. Germline V gene sequence: CDR1 SGHNT, CDR2 YYREEE (reference sequence). Trimming cost V 2 bases and J 1 base; bases outside gene matches: 12. CDR3: CASSLGNSGVPGTDTQYF. Here the CDR3 DNA reads TGTGCCAGCAGCTTAGGGAATAGCGGGGTCCCTGGCACAGATACGCAGTATTTT.